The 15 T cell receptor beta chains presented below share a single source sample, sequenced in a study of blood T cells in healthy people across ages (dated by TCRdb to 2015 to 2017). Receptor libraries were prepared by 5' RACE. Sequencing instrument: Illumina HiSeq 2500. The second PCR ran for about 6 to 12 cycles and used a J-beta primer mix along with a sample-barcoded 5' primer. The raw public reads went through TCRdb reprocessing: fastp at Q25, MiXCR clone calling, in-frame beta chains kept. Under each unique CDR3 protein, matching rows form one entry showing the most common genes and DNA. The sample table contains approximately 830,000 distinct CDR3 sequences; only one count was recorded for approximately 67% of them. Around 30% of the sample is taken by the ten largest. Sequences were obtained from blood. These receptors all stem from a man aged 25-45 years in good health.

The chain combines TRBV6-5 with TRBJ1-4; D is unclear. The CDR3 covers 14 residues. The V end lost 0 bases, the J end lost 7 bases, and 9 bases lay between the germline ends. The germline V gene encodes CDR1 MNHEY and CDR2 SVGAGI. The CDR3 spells CASSYSVPGEKLFF. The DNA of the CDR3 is TGTGCCAGCAGTTACTCGGTCCCGGGTGAAAAACTGTTTTTT.

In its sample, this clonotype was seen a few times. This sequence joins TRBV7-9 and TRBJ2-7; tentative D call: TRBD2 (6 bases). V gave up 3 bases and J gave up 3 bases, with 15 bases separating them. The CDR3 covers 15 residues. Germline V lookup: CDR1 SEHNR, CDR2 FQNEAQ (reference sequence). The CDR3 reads CASSFPEWRGYEQYF. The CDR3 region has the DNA TGTGCCAGCAGCTTCCCCGAGTGGCGGGGCTACGAGCAGTACTTC. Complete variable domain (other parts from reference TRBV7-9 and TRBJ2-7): DTGVSQNPRHKITKRGQNVTFRCDPISEHNRLYWYRQTLGQGPEFLTYFQNEAQLEKSRLLSDRFSAERPKGSFSTLEIQRTEQGDSAMYLCASSFPEWRGYEQYFGPGTRLTVT.

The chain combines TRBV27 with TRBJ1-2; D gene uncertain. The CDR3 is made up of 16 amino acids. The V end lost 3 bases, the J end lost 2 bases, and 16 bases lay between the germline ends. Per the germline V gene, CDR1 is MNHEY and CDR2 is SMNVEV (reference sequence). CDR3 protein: CASSFSRPDSNYGYTF. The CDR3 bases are TGTGCCAGCAGTTTTTCCCGGCCGGATTCAAACTATGGCTACACCTTC.

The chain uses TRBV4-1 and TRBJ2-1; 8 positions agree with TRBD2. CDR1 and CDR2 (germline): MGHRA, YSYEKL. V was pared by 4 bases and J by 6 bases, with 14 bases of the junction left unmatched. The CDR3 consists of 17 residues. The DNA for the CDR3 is TGCGCCAGCAGCCTAGTGGGGCCGGGACTAGTCTCCAATGAGCAGTTCTTC. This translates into CASSLVGPGLVSNEQFF.

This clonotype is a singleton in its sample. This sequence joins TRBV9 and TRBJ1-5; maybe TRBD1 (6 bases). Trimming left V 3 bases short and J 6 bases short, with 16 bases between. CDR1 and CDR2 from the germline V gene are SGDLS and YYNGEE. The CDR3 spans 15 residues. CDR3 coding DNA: TGTGCCAGCAGCGCCACAGGGTTTGTCAGTCAGCCCCAGCATTTT. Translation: CASSATGFVSQPQHF.

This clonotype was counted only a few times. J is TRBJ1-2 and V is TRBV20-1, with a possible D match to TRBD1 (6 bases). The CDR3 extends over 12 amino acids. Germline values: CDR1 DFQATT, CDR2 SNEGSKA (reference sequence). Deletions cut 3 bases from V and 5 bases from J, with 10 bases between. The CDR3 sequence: CSARNRVYGYTF. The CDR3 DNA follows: TGCAGTGCTAGGAACAGGGTTTATGGCTACACCTTC.

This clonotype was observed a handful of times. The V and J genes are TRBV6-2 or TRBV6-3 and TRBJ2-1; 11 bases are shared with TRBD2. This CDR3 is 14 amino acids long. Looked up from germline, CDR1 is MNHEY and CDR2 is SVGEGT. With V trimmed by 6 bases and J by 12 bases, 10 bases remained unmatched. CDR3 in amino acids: CASRPGLAVQGQFF. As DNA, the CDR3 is TGTGCCAGCAGACCGGGACTAGCGGTTCAGGGGCAGTTCTTC.

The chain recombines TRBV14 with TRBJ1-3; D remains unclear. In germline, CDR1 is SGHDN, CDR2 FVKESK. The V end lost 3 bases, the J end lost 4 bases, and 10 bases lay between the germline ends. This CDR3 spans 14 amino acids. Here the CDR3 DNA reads TGTGCCAGCAGCCAGTCCTCAGCGGGAAACACCATATATTTT. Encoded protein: CASSQSSAGNTIYF.

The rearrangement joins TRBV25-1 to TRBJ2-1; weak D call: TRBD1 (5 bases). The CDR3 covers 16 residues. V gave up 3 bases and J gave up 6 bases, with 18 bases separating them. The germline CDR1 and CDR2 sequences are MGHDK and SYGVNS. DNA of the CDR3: TGTGCCAGCAGTGACCCCACCTCGACAGTGGGCAATGAGCAGTTCTTC. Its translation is CASSDPTSTVGNEQFF.

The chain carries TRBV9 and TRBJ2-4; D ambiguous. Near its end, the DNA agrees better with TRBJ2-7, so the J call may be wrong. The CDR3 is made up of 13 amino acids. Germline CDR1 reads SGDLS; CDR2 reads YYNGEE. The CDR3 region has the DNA TGTGCCAGCAGCGTAGAGGTGGGTAACGAGCAGTACTTC. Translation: CASSVEVGNEQYF.

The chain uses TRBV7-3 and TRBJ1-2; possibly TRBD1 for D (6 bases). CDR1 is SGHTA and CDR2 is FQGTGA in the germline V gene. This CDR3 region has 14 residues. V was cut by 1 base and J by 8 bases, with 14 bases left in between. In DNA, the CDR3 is TGTGCCAGCAGCTTAAAGCCGGAGGGGGGAGGCTACACCTTC. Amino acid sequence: CASSLKPEGGGYTF. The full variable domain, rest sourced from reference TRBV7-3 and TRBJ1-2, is GAGVSQTPSNKVTEKGKYVELRCDPISGHTALYWYRQSLGQGPEFLIYFQGTGAADDSGLPNDRFFAVRPEGSVSTLKIQRTERGDSAVYLCASSLKPEGGGYTFGSGTRLTVV.

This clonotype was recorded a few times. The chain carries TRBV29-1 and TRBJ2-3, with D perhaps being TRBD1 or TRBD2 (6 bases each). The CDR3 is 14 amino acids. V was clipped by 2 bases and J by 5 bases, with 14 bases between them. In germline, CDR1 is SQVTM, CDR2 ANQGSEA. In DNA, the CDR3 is TGCAGCGTTGAAAAGGGGGGAATTGTAGATACGCAGTATTTT. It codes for CSVEKGGIVDTQYF.

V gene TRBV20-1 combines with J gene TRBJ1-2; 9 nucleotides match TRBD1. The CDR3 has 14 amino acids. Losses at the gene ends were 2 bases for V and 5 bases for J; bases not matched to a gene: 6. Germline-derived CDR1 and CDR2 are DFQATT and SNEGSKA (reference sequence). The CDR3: CSARLDRGWYGYTF. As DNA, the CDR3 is TGCAGTGCTAGACTGGACAGGGGCTGGTATGGCTACACCTTC.

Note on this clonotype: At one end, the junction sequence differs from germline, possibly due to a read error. The CDR3 DNA reads as TGTGCTAGCAGTTTAGAGAGCCATGGGACTAGCAATGAGCAGTTCTTC. Amino acids: CASSLESHGTSNEQFF. This chain links TRBV7-7 with TRBJ2-1; 8 nucleotides agree with TRBD2. This CDR3 comprises 16 residues. Germline V gives CDR1 SSHAT, CDR2 FNYEAQ (reference sequence). Variable domain in full (rest from reference TRBV7-7 and TRBJ2-1): GAGVSQSPRYKVTKRGQDVTLRCDPISSHATLYWYQQALGQGPEFLTYFNYEAQPDKSGLPSDRFSAERPEGSISTLTIQRTEQRDSAMYRCASSLESHGTSNEQFFGPGTRLTVL.

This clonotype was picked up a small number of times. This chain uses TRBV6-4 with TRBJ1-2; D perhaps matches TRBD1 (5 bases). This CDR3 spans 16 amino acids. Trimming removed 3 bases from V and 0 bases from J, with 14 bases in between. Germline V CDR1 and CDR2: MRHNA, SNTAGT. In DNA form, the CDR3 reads TGTGCCAGCAGTGAGGAGGCAGGGTTCCCTAACTATGGCTACACCTTC. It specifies CASSEEAGFPNYGYTF.